The subject of this entry is one T cell receptor (beta chain). TCRdb's copy holds only in-frame clones and misses some; the assay was immunoSEQ multiplex PCR. The profile shows approximately 1.5 million clones, around 98% of them singletons. This specimen comes from a study of shared clonotypes between healthy human individuals. The CDR3 contains 16 residues. V lost 1 base to trimming and J lost 0 bases, with 13 bases between them. CDR1 SGHRS and CDR2 YFSETQ come from the germline V gene. The sample was naive CD4+ T cells sorted from blood. As to subset: CD45RA+ positively selected. V usage is TRBV5-1 and J usage is TRBJ1-1; D not certain. This TCR was recovered from a man aged 30-40 years in good health. CDR3 nucleotides: TGCGCCAGCAGCTTGATCCGGGGAGGTTTGAACACTGAAGCTTTCTTT. This gives the protein CASSLIRGGLNTEAFF. Full variable domain (outside the CDR3, taken from reference TRBV5-1 and TRBJ1-1): KAGVTQTPRYLIKTRGQQVTLSCSPISGHRSVSWYQQTPGQGLQFLFEYFSETQRNKGNFPGRFSGRQFSNSRSEMNVSTLELGDSALYLCASSLIRGGLNTEAFFGQGTRLTVV.